The clone carrying this T cell receptor beta chain occurred many times. The sample is drawn from a study of T cells after yellow fever vaccination. Study information: Low-cell-number fractions underwent preparation using SMART-Seq v4 Ultra Low Input.

TCRdb re-called the 5' RACE reads through MiXCR, storing one row per CDR3 protein. The sample holds some 110,000 distinct CDR3 sequences, 7.2% seen once. Looked up from germline, CDR1 is ENHRY and CDR2 is SYGVKD. There are 14 residues in the CDR3. V lost 0 bases to trimming and J lost 4 bases, with 9 bases between them. The receptor's source is a man aged 18 to 29 who received the YFV17D yellow fever vaccine. The sequencing here drew on CD4+ T cells sorted from PBMCs, taken about 41 days after the first yellow fever vaccination. The chain has TRBV10-3 and TRBJ2-5; D might be TRBD1 (6 bases). The CDR3 region is CAISESGGPETQYF. DNA for the CDR3: TGTGCCATCAGTGAGTCAGGGGGACCAGAGACCCAGTACTTC.